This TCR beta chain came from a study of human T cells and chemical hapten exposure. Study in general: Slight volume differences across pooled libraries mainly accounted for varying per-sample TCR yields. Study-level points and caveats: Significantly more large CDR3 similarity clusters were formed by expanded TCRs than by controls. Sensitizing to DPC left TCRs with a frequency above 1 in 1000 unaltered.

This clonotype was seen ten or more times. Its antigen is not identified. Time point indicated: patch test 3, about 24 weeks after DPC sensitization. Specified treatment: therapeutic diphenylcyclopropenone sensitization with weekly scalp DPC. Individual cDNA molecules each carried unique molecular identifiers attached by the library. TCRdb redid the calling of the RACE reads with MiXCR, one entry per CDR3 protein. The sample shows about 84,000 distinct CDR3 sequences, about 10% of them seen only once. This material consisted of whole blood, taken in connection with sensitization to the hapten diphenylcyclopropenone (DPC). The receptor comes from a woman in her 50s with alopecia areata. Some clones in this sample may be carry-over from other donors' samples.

CDR3 bases: TGTGCCAGCAGTGAATGGTTCCCGAACACCGGGGAGCTGTTTTTT. Translated: CASSEWFPNTGELFF. The chain employs TRBV25-1 and TRBJ2-2, with D hard to call. Trimming cost V 1 base and J 0 bases, with 6 bases left between them. Germline values: CDR1 MGHDK, CDR2 SYGVNS. The CDR3 consists of 15 residues.